This T cell receptor (beta chain) was sequenced for a study of blood T cell repertoires in COVID-19. Authors' methods: The authors estimated nucleated cell counts from reference gene primer amplification. Only in-frame clones appear in the TCRdb table, and some are missing; sequencing was by immunoSEQ multiplex PCR. Clone size and the V and J calls come from that table; the DNA yielded D and trimming. Of about 64,000 clones listed, 80% to 90% are singletons. The germline V and J ends were trimmed by 11 bases and 6 bases, with 17 bases remaining between them. Germline values: CDR1 MNHEY, CDR2 SVGAGI. This CDR3 is 13 amino acids long.

The sample was peripheral blood. The clonotype was recovered from a man aged 50-59 years with active COVID-19. The chain combines TRBV6-5 with TRBJ2-1, with D tentatively TRBD1 (6 bases). The CDR3 bases are TGTGCCGCTCGGGACACCTATCCCAATGAGCAGTTCTTC. Protein: CAARDTYPNEQFF.